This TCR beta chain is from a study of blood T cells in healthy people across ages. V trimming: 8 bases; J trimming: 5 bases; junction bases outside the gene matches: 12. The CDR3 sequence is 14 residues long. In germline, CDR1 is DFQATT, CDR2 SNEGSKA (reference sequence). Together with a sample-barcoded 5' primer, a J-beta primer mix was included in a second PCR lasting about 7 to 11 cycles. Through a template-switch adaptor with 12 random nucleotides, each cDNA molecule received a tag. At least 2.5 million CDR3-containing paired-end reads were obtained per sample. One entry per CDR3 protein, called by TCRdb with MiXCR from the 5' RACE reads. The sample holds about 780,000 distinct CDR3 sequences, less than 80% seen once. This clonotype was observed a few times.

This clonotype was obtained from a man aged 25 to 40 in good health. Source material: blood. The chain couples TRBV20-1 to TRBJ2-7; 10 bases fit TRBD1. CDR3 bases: TGCAGTCCTCGCCGGGACAGGGGTATCAACGAGCAGTACTTC. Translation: CSPRRDRGINEQYF.